The rows below give T cell receptor beta chains drawn from one sample of a study of shared clonotypes between healthy human individuals. Sequenced by immunoSEQ multiplex PCR; TCRdb stores in-frame clones only, minus some. The table records about 480,000 clones, about four fifths of them present only once. What was sequenced was PBMCs. The receptors come from a woman in her forties in good health. Some clones in this sample may be carry-over from other donors' samples. Both conserved end residues are part of each CDR3. A D gene is named only where the DNA matches it firmly. Clone sizes are given selectively: once, few, many, or a class where the clone is expanded.

V gene	D gene	J gene	clone size	CDR3 DNA	CDR3 protein
TRBV28	-	TRBJ2-5	-	TGTGCCAGCAGTCCAACCGCTACGCGGACGTACCAAGAGACCCAGTACTTC	CASSPTATRTYQETQYF
TRBV7-8	TRBD1	TRBJ2-1	-	TGTGCCAGCAGCTTAGTGGGACAGTACAATGAGCAGTTCTTC	CASSLVGQYNEQFF
TRBV2	-	TRBJ2-7	-	TGTGCCAGCAGGTTCCGGGACACCTACTACGAGCAGTACTTC	CASRFRDTYYEQYF
TRBV10-1	TRBD2	TRBJ2-2	once	TGCGCCAGCAGACCAGAGGGCTACGGGAGGGAACCCGGGGAGCTGTTTTTT	CASRPEGYGREPGELFF
TRBV29-1	-	TRBJ1-2	-	TGCAGCGTTTGGGACGCCCGTAAGCTGTTTAACTATGGCTACACCTTC	CSVWDARKLFNYGYTF
TRBV18	TRBD1	TRBJ2-4	-	TGTGCCAGCTCACCACTTAGCCGGACAGGGTTTAACATTCAGTACTTC	CASSPLSRTGFNIQYF
TRBV9	-	TRBJ2-2	-	TGTGCCAGCAGCGTATTTCCCCGGCAGGGGCGGTCCGGGGAGCTGTTTTTT	CASSVFPRQGRSGELFF
TRBV5-5	TRBD2	TRBJ2-7	-	TGTGCCAGCAGCTTTTCGGGACTAGCGGGAGGGCCTGCCGAGCAGTACTTC	CASSFSGLAGGPAEQYF
TRBV19	-	TRBJ2-2	-	TGTGCCAGTAGTATAGCCAGGGGAGGGGACACCGGGGAGCTGTTTTTT	CASSIARGGDTGELFF
TRBV2	TRBD2	TRBJ2-3	-	TGTGCCAGCAGTATCCTGGGGACTAGCGGGACTCTAGATACGCAGTATTTT	CASSILGTSGTLDTQYF
TRBV28	-	TRBJ1-5	-	TGTGCCAGCAGCTCTCGGACCTACAAAAGAGGGGATAGCAATCAGCCCCAGCATTTT	CASSSRTYKRGDSNQPQHF
TRBV7-3	-	TRBJ2-3	-	TGTGCCAGCAGCTTAAGGGGCGGGAGCACAGATACGCAGTATTTT	CASSLRGGSTDTQYF
TRBV7-2	TRBD2	TRBJ2-1	-	TGTGCCAGCAGCTTAACTAGCGGGAGGTATGAGCAGTTCTTC	CASSLTSGRYEQFF
TRBV7-2	-	TRBJ1-4	-	TGTGCCAGCAGCTCCCGGACGGTGGCGGGAGAAAAACTGTTTTTT	CASSSRTVAGEKLFF
TRBV5-1	-	TRBJ1-1	-	TGCGCCAGCAGCTTGGCCTGGGGAAACACTGAAGCTTTCTTT	CASSLAWGNTEAFF